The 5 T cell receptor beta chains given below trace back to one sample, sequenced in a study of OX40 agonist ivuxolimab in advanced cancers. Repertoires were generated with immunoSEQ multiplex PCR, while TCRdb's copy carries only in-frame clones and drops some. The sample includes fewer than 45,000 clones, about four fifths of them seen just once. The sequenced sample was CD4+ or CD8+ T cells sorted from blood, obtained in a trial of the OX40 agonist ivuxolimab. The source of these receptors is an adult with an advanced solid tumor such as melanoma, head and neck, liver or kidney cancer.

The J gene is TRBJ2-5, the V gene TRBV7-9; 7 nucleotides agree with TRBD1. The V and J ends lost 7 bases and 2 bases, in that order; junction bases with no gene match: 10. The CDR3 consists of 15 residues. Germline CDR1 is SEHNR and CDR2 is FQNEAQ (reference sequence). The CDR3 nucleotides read TGTGCCAGCACTCCTGTTCCGGGACAGCAAGAGACCCAGTACTTC. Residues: CASTPVPGQQETQYF.

The CDR3 DNA sequence: TGTGCCAGCAGTTTCTCCGGACTAGCGGGGGGTTACAATGAGCAGTTCTTC. Translation gives CASSFSGLAGGYNEQFF. The V gene is TRBV28, the J gene TRBJ2-1, with 14 bases matching TRBD2. CDR1 is MDHEN, CDR2 SYDVKM, per germline. V gave up 3 bases and J gave up 4 bases; unmatched junction bases: 5. This CDR3 spans 17 amino acids.

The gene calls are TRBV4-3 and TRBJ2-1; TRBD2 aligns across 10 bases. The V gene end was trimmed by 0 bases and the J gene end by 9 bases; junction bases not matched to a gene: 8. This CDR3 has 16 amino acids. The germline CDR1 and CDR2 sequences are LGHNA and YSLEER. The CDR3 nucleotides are TGCGCCAGCAGCCAAGATAGGGAGCGGGGGGGCTTTGAGCAGTTCTTC. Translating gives CASSQDRERGGFEQFF.

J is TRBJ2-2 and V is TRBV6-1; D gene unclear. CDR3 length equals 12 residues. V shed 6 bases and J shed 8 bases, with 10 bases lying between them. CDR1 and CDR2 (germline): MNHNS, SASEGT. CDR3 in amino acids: CASRTNQGELFF. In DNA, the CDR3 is TGTGCCAGCAGAACTAACCAGGGGGAGCTGTTTTTT.

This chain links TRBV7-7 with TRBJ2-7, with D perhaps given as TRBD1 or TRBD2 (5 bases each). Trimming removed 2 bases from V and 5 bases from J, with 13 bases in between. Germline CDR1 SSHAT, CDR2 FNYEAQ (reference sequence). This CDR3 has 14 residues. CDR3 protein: CASSLSGPRDEQYF. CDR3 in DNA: TGTGCCAGCAGCTTAAGCGGCCCCAGGGACGAGCAGTACTTC.